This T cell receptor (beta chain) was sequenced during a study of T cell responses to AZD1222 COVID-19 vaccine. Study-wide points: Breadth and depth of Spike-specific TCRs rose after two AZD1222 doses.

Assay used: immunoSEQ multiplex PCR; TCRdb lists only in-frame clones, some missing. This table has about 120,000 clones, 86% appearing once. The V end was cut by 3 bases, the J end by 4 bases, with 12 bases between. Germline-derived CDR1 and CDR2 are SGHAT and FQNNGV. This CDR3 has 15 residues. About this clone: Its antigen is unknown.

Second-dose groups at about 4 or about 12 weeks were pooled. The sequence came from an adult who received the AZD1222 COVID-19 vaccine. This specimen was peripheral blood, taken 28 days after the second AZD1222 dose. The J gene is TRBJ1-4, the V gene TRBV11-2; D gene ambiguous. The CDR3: CASSLDPGGNEKLFF. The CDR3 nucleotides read TGTGCCAGCAGCTTGGATCCGGGTGGTAATGAAAAACTGTTTTTT.